This T cell receptor (beta chain) came from a study of cytomegalovirus exposure and HLA in healthy donors. Overall study findings and caveats: Investigators reported approximately 170 TCR beta chains as tied to cytomegalovirus. The majority of TCR sequences were rare, yet some public TCRs appeared in many donors. Per published reports, the classifier diagnosed cytomegalovirus status with high specificity and sensitivity. A few chains tied to CMV proved CMV antigen-specific in vitro.

From germline, CDR1 is MRHNA and CDR2 SNTAGT. CDR3 length: 16 residues. V dropped 0 bases and J dropped 6; count of bases not matched to a gene: 4. The table came from immunoSEQ multiplex PCR; TCRdb's copy has only in-frame clones and leaves some out. The top ten clones hold roughly 30% of a sample with some 140,000 clones, 82% of them seen once. As to this clone: Its antigen remains unknown.

The clonotype comes from a man aged 25-40 years in good health and CMV-seropositive. What was sequenced was PBMCs. The rearrangement links TRBV6-4 to TRBJ2-1, with TRBD2 matching 11 bases. The CDR3 here is CASSDSGLAALNEQFF. In nucleotides, the CDR3 is TGTGCCAGCAGTGACTCGGGACTAGCGGCACTCAATGAGCAGTTCTTC.